The 32 T cell receptor beta chains in this list originate from one sample, sequenced in a study of blood T cells in healthy people across ages. It was with a sample-barcoded 5' primer and a J-beta primer mix that a second PCR of about 7 to 12 cycles was run. TCRdb called the 5' RACE reads again in MiXCR, with one record for every CDR3 protein. This sample carries about 400,000 distinct CDR3 sequences, about 49% of them seen once, and the ten largest clones take 51%. The specimen was blood. Source of these receptors: a man between 60 and 75 years old in good health.

This clonotype has at least ten counts. J is TRBJ2-5 and V is TRBV2; possibly TRBD1 for D (5 bases). The CDR3 is made up of 12 amino acids. V lost 4 bases and J lost 6, with 9 bases in between. CDR1 and CDR2 from the germline V gene are SNHLY and FYNNEI. CDR3 region: CASSGRDQTQYF. The CDR3 coding sequence is TGTGCCAGCAGTGGCAGGGATCAGACCCAGTACTTC.

This rearrangement joins TRBV3-1 to TRBJ2-6; 8 bases are a match to TRBD1. This CDR3 comprises 18 residues. CDR1 LGHDT and CDR2 YNNKEL come from the germline V gene (reference sequence). The trim removed 4 bases at V and 1 base at J, leaving 9 bases unmatched. CDR3 loop: CASSPPDRGLSGANVLTF. The CDR3 region has the DNA TGTGCCAGCAGCCCTCCTGACAGGGGCTTATCTGGGGCCAACGTCCTGACTTTC.

This rearrangement joins TRBV6-5 to TRBJ1-1; tentatively, D is TRBD1 (6 bases). Per germline, CDR1 MNHEY and CDR2 SVGAGI. The length of the CDR3 is 14 residues. With 4 bases removed from V and 1 base from J, the gap between germline ends came to 10 bases. The CDR3 sequence is CASSWGAQNTEAFF. CDR3 nucleotide sequence: TGTGCCAGCAGTTGGGGGGCGCAGAACACTGAAGCTTTCTTT.

Notes on this clonotype: This clone may be a read error of a much larger clone one base away. This chain uses TRBV25-1 with TRBJ2-3; possibly TRBD1 for D (5 bases). Looked up from germline, CDR1 is MGHDK and CDR2 is SYGVNS. There are 12 residues in the CDR3. The DNA for the CDR3 is TGTGCCAGCAGTCAGGGCACAGATACGCGGTATTTT. Translation gives CASSQGTDTRYF.

A note on this clonotype: The junction departs from germline at one end; a sequencing error may be responsible. V usage is TRBV28 and J usage is TRBJ2-3, with no clear D. This CDR3 has 17 amino acids. Germline V gives CDR1 MDHEN, CDR2 SYDVKM. DNA of the CDR3: TGTGCAAGCAGTGCCCCTAAGAGTAGAAAGGGAACAGATACGCAGTATTTT. It codes for CASSAPKSRKGTDTQYF.

To note about this clonotype: The junction departs from germline at one end; a sequencing error may be responsible. The V and J genes are TRBV7-2 and TRBJ2-7, with TRBD2 matching over 9 bases. The CDR3 is 15 residues long. CDR1 and CDR2 (germline): SGHTA, FQGNSA. The DNA for the CDR3 is TGTGCCATCAGCTTAGTTCGGGCTAGCGGGACCGAGCAGTACTTC. It translates to CAISLVRASGTEQYF. Supplemented by reference TRBV7-2 and TRBJ2-7, the full variable domain reads GAGVSQSPSNKVTEKGKDVELRCDPISGHTALYWYRQSLGQGLEFLIYFQGNSAPDKSGLPSDRFSAERTGGSVSTLTIQRTQQEDSAVYLCAISLVRASGTEQYFGPGTRLTVT.

This sequence joins TRBV2 and TRBJ2-7; tentatively, D is TRBD2 (6 bases). The J call may be incorrect, as the DNA end agrees better with TRBJ2-5. This CDR3 region has 12 residues. In germline, CDR1 is SNHLY, CDR2 FYNNEI. The CDR3: CASSDPGVTQYF. CDR3 bases: TGTGCCAGCAGTGATCCGGGGGTGACCCAGTACTTC.

The chain joins TRBV7-9 to TRBJ1-2; TRBD1 agrees at 10 bases. CDR1 and CDR2 from the germline V gene are SEHNR and FQNEAQ (reference sequence). The CDR3 spans 14 residues. Trimming at V came to 4 bases and at J to 8 bases, leaving 7 bases not matched to a gene. CDR3 in DNA: TGTGCCAGCAGCTCAAGACAGGGGGCGTCCGGCTACACCTTC. Its translation: CASSSRQGASGYTF.

This sequence joins TRBV28 and TRBJ2-5, with 11 bases identical to TRBD1. J lost 4 bases, V lost 4 bases, and 8 bases had no gene match. CDR1 is MDHEN, CDR2 SYDVKM, per germline. The CDR3 consists of 16 residues. The CDR3 reads CASSYPRGQGGETQYF. The CDR3 DNA is TGTGCCAGCAGTTACCCCCGGGGACAGGGGGGAGAGACCCAGTACTTC.

J is TRBJ1-1 and V is TRBV2; no reliable D call. The CDR3 extends over 11 amino acids. Germline CDR1 reads SNHLY; CDR2 reads FYNNEI. Trimming took 1 base from V and 3 from J, leaving 0 bases between them. CDR3 residues: CASSEDTEAFF. The CDR3 nucleotides are TGTGCCAGCAGTGAAGACACTGAAGCTTTCTTT.

This clonotype has a handful of counts. This sequence joins TRBV3-1 and TRBJ2-7; TRBD1 aligns across 7 bases. CDR3 size: 13 residues. Germline V gene data show CDR1 as LGHDT and CDR2 as YNNKEL (reference sequence). The trim removed 4 bases at V and 3 bases at J, leaving 3 bases unmatched. The chain's CDR3 is CASSRDSHYEQYF. The CDR3 DNA is TGTGCCAGCAGCCGGGACAGCCACTACGAGCAGTACTTC.

The V gene is TRBV5-4, the J gene TRBJ2-5, with D possibly TRBD1 on 6 matching bases. There are 16 residues in the CDR3. Trimming pared 3 bases from V and 2 bases from J, leaving 17 bases between. Germline V gives CDR1 SGHNT, CDR2 YYREEE (reference sequence). The CDR3 region is CASSSGALRTQETQYF. The CDR3 DNA is TGTGCCAGCAGCTCAGGGGCGCTTCGCACACAAGAGACCCAGTACTTC.

The V gene is TRBV7-2, the J gene TRBJ2-3, with 13 positions matching TRBD2. Germline CDR1 reads SGHTA; CDR2 reads FQGNSA. CDR3 size: 18 residues. Losses at the gene ends were 7 bases for V and 4 bases for J; bases not matched to a gene: 14. CDR3 in DNA: TGTGCCAGCAAGCGGATACCCGGGACTAGCGGGGTCTCAGATACGCAGTATTTT. Its translation is CASKRIPGTSGVSDTQYF.

This clonotype was picked up many times. This chain connects TRBV6-1 to TRBJ1-2; no clear D. Trimming removed 2 bases at V and 6 bases at J, with 10 bases between. The CDR3 totals 13 residues. Germline lookup yields CDR1 MNHNS and CDR2 SASEGT. The CDR3 protein is CASSEFLWDGYTF. The CDR3 coding sequence is TGTGCCAGCAGTGAATTCCTTTGGGATGGCTACACCTTC.

The V call is TRBV29-1, the J call TRBJ2-4, with a tentative D call TRBD1 (5 bases). The CDR3 loop spans 14 amino acids. Germline CDR1 SQVTM, CDR2 ANQGSEA. CDR3 nucleotide sequence: TGCAGTGACAAAGACAGTCGAGCCAAAAACATTCAGTACTTC. This gives the protein CSDKDSRAKNIQYF.

The sample holds a few counts of this clonotype. V usage is TRBV6-2 or TRBV6-3 and J usage is TRBJ2-4; 11 bases align to TRBD2. CDR3 size: 20 residues. The V gene's germline CDR1 is MNHEY and CDR2 SVGEGT. The ends lost 0 bases at V and 0 bases at J; junction bases unmatched: 10. The CDR3 coding sequence is TGTGCCAGCAGTTACTCAACCGGGACTAGCGGCTTTGGAGCCAAAAACATTCAGTACTTC. As protein: CASSYSTGTSGFGAKNIQYF.

This clonotype has at least ten counts. The V call is TRBV18, the J call TRBJ2-7; 8 nucleotides align to TRBD2. Trimming took 4 bases from V and 6 from J; bases not matched to a gene: 5. The germline V gene encodes CDR1 KGHSH and CDR2 LQKENI. There are 13 residues in the CDR3. Here the CDR3 reads CASSLAGGAEQYF. CDR3 sequence (DNA): TGTGCCAGCTCACTTGCCGGGGGGGCCGAGCAGTACTTC.

The V and J genes are TRBV10-3 and TRBJ2-3, with TRBD1 identical over 7 bases. CDR1 and CDR2 (germline): ENHRY, SYGVKD. The CDR3 runs 14 residues. V lost 10 bases, J lost 1 base, and 8 bases stayed unmatched. CDR3 coding DNA: TGTGCCAGCAAAGGGGGCCAACGCACAGATACGCAGTATTTT. Amino acid sequence: CASKGGQRTDTQYF.

A few counts support this clonotype. The chain combines TRBV6-6 with TRBJ2-7; 10 bases line up with TRBD1. This CDR3 is 16 amino acids long. Germline CDR1 reads MNHNY; CDR2 reads SVGAGI (reference sequence). Trimming at V came to 2 bases and at J to 4 bases, leaving 8 bases not matched to a gene. The DNA for the CDR3 is TGTGCCAGCAGTTACCCCGACGACAGGGGGCTATACGAGCAGTACTTC. This gives the protein CASSYPDDRGLYEQYF.

J is TRBJ2-3 and V is TRBV19, with a possible D match to TRBD2 (7 bases). This CDR3 contains 17 residues. The germline V gene has CDR1 LNHDA and CDR2 SQIVND (reference sequence). The V end lost 4 bases, the J end lost 6 bases, and 23 bases lay between the germline ends. The CDR3 DNA reads as TGTGCCAGTAGTACCGCCCTCCTGGCGGGGGCTGCTGATACGCAGTATTTT. Its protein is CASSTALLAGAADTQYF. The full variable domain, with the rest looked up from reference TRBV19 and TRBJ2-3, is DGGITQSPKYLFRKEGQNVTLSCEQNLNHDAMYWYRQDPGQGLRLIYYSQIVNDFQKGDIAEGYSVSREKKESFPLTVTSAQKNPTAFYLCASSTALLAGAADTQYFGPGTRLTVL.

This clonotype has ten or more counts. The rearrangement joins TRBV20-1 to TRBJ2-7; D perhaps matches TRBD2 (6 bases). Germline V lookup: CDR1 DFQATT, CDR2 SNEGSKA (reference sequence). The CDR3 extends over 13 amino acids. Trimming took 4 bases from V and 4 from J, leaving 14 bases between them. In DNA, the CDR3 is TGCAGTGCTATGGGGGACTTAGAATACGAGCAGTACTTC. It specifies CSAMGDLEYEQYF.

This clonotype showed up many times. The rearrangement links TRBV28 to TRBJ1-1, with 8 nucleotides matching TRBD1. This CDR3 spans 11 amino acids. The V and J ends lost 6 bases and 10 bases, in that order; junction bases with no gene match: 4. Germline V lookup: CDR1 MDHEN, CDR2 SYDVKM. The CDR3 sequence is CASRSDRGAFF. The CDR3 nucleotides read TGTGCCAGCAGGTCTGACAGGGGAGCTTTCTTT.

The chain combines TRBV5-1 with TRBJ1-4; D remains unclear. The CDR3 contains 13 residues. V lost 2 bases to trimming and J lost 5 bases, with 7 bases between them. CDR1 and CDR2 (germline): SGHRS, YFSETQ. Here the CDR3 DNA reads TGCGCCAGCAGCTTAATGGAGAATGAAAAACTGTTTTTT. Translation gives CASSLMENEKLFF.

This clonotype was seen a handful of times. CDR3 region: CASSFGRLSTDTQYF. Written as DNA, the CDR3 is TGTGCCAGCAGTTTTGGGAGACTGTCTACGGATACGCAGTATTTT. V usage is TRBV6-5 and J usage is TRBJ2-3; the D gene is possibly TRBD2 (5 bases). The CDR3 is 15 amino acids. V shed 4 bases and J shed 6 bases, with 17 bases lying between them. The V gene's germline CDR1 is MNHEY and CDR2 SVGAGI.

The J gene is TRBJ1-4, the V gene TRBV5-1, with 9 bases lining up with TRBD1. V shed 3 bases, J shed 6 bases, and the junction held 3 bases outside the gene matches. Germline V gene data show CDR1 as SGHRS and CDR2 as YFSETQ. The CDR3 is 14 residues long. The CDR3: CASSSGQGYEKLFF. CDR3 coding DNA: TGCGCCAGCAGCTCGGGACAGGGTTATGAAAAACTGTTTTTT.

This clonotype has only a few counts. V and J are TRBV20-1 and TRBJ1-6; TRBD1 might be the D (6 bases). Trimming cost V 3 bases and J 8 bases, with 14 bases left between them. Germline values: CDR1 DFQATT, CDR2 SNEGSKA (reference sequence). The CDR3 spans 14 residues. This chain's CDR3 is CSASSTGPYSPLHF. CDR3 bases: TGCAGTGCTAGTAGTACAGGGCCTTATTCACCCCTCCACTTT.

This clonotype was counted only a few times. This chain connects TRBV4-3 to TRBJ2-5; maybe TRBD1 (7 bases). Germline V CDR1 and CDR2: LGHNA, YSLEER. Between the trimmed V and J ends, which lost 0 bases and 11 bases, there was a span of 13 bases. The CDR3 extends over 13 amino acids. CDR3 sequence: CASSQERSGGQYF. The CDR3 DNA sequence: TGCGCCAGCAGCCAAGAGCGTTCAGGGGGGCAGTACTTC.

The chain is built from TRBV7-9 and TRBJ2-5, with D unclear. The J call could be wrong; TRBJ2-7 is a better fit for the DNA end. There are 13 residues in the CDR3. Germline values: CDR1 SEHNR, CDR2 FQNEAQ (reference sequence). DNA for the CDR3: TGTGCCAGCAGCTCGAACCCCCGCGGCGAGCAGTACTTC. Translation: CASSSNPRGEQYF.

This chain uses TRBV5-1 with TRBJ1-2; D may be TRBD1 (5 bases). CDR3 length: 13 residues. CDR1 and CDR2 from the germline V gene are SGHRS and YFSETQ. Trimming took off 6 bases at V and 8 bases at J, with 17 bases between the two ends. CDR3 nucleotide sequence: TGCGCCAGCACCCAAGGAGGGGCGGGCGGCTACACCTTC. This codes for CASTQGGAGGYTF.

This clonotype was counted a few times. The V gene is TRBV27, the J gene TRBJ2-7; TRBD1 aligns across 7 bases. Per germline, CDR1 MNHEY and CDR2 SMNVEV (reference sequence). V shed 5 bases and J 2 bases; nucleotides not matched to a gene: 12. The CDR3 extends over 16 amino acids. In DNA, the CDR3 is TGTGCCAGCAGTGCTCTGGGTAGTGGGACAGCCTACGAGCAGTACTTC. It encodes CASSALGSGTAYEQYF.

This clonotype was recorded at least ten times. The chain carries TRBV7-2 and TRBJ1-5; TRBD1 agrees at 11 bases. The CDR3 spans 16 residues. V was clipped by 5 bases and J by 6 bases; unmatched bases: 9. The V gene's germline CDR1 is SGHTA and CDR2 FQGNSA. The CDR3 nucleotides are TGTGCCAGCAGCCGGGACAGGGGGGGAATAGCTCAGCCCCAGCATTTT. It codes for CASSRDRGGIAQPQHF.

The gene calls are TRBV9 and TRBJ2-7; 8 positions match TRBD2. The CDR3 runs 16 residues. The germline gives CDR1 SGDLS, CDR2 YYNGEE. The V and J ends lost 0 bases and 6 bases, in that order; junction bases with no gene match: 11. The DNA for the CDR3 is TGTGCCAGCAGCGTAGAAGGGGCTAGCGGGCTTGGCGAGCAGTACTTC. It translates to CASSVEGASGLGEQYF.